Each of the 15 T cell receptor beta chains below was sequenced from the same sample in a study of blood T cell repertoires in COVID-19. Clones were sequenced by immunoSEQ multiplex PCR, and TCRdb holds only the in-frame ones, with some missing. In the table there are over 90,000 clones, 80% to 90% of which are singletons. The specimen was peripheral blood. The source is a man at least 80 years old with acute or convalescent COVID-19.

The V call is TRBV9, the J call TRBJ2-1; 12 positions agree with TRBD2. This CDR3 is built from 16 residues. J was trimmed by 0 bases and V by 3 bases; bases with no gene match: 1. The V gene's germline CDR1 is SGDLS and CDR2 YYNGEE. CDR3 nucleotide sequence: TGTGCCAGCAGCGCTAGCGGGAGGGGCTCCTACAATGAGCAGTTCTTC. Amino acid sequence: CASSASGRGSYNEQFF.

The rearrangement links TRBV29-1 to TRBJ2-5, with 8 bases matching TRBD2. Germline V gives CDR1 SQVTM, CDR2 ANQGSEA. V lost 0 bases, J lost 6 bases, and 6 bases stayed unmatched. This CDR3 spans 14 amino acids. This CDR3 is CSVEDLSGSQTQYF. The DNA for the CDR3 is TGCAGCGTTGAAGATCTCAGCGGGAGCCAGACCCAGTACTTC.

There are a few counts of this clone. The chain uses TRBV6-4 and TRBJ2-4; 8 bases match TRBD1. Germline values: CDR1 MRHNA, CDR2 SNTAGT. The CDR3 has 13 residues. V lost 5 bases to trimming and J lost 8 bases; unmatched junction nucleotides: 5. CDR3 coding DNA: TGTGCCAGCAGTAAGACAGGGGAAGACATTCAGTACTTC. Translating it yields CASSKTGEDIQYF.

This clone has only one observation. The J gene is TRBJ2-7, the V gene TRBV19, with 9 nucleotides matching TRBD1. V was pared by 4 bases and J by 5 bases, with 9 bases of the junction left unmatched. This CDR3 is 15 amino acids long. In germline, CDR1 is LNHDA, CDR2 SQIVND (reference sequence). CDR3 amino acids: CASSRQGQGGNEQYF. The CDR3 bases are TGTGCCAGTAGTAGGCAGGGACAGGGTGGCAACGAGCAGTACTTC.

The CDR3 DNA reads as TGTGCCATCAGGGGGACAGGTACCTACGAGCAGTACTTC. It yields the protein CAIRGTGTYEQYF. The chain couples TRBV10-3 to TRBJ2-7; 8 bases match TRBD1. CDR3 length equals 13 residues. The V segment lost 6 bases and the J segment 2 bases; nucleotides outside the gene matches: 3. Per the germline V gene, CDR1 is ENHRY and CDR2 is SYGVKD.

The V and J genes are TRBV10-1 and TRBJ1-3; no clear D. CDR1 and CDR2 from the germline V gene are WNHNN and SYGVQD (reference sequence). The CDR3 has 15 residues. V was trimmed by 5 bases and J by 4 bases, leaving 15 bases between them. The DNA of the CDR3 is TGCGCCAGCAGTAGCGGAGGCACCCCCGGAAACACCATATATTTT. Protein product: CASSSGGTPGNTIYF.

V is TRBV19 and J is TRBJ2-1; TRBD2 might be the D (5 bases). CDR1 LNHDA and CDR2 SQIVND come from the germline V gene (reference sequence). With 4 bases removed from V and 1 base from J, the gap between germline ends came to 11 bases. This CDR3 is 15 amino acids long. CDR3 nucleotides: TGTGCCAGTAGTACCGGAGGTCGGTCCTACAATGAGCAGTTCTTC. Translated: CASSTGGRSYNEQFF.

This sequence joins TRBV7-9 and TRBJ2-3; D not certain. Germline CDR1 is SEHNR and CDR2 is FQNEAQ (reference sequence). The V end was cut by 4 bases, the J end by 3 bases, with 8 bases between. The CDR3 runs to 13 residues. CDR3 amino acids: CASSSKQTDTQYF. Written as DNA, the CDR3 is TGTGCCAGCAGCTCGAAACAAACAGATACGCAGTATTTT.

This chain links TRBV24-1 with TRBJ2-3, with 8 nucleotides matching TRBD1. This CDR3 has 15 amino acids. V dropped 4 bases and J dropped 4; count of bases not matched to a gene: 6. CDR1 and CDR2 (germline): KGHDR, SFDVKD. CDR3 coding DNA: TGTGCCACCAGTGACCCCCGGACAGGGTCAGATACGCAGTATTTT. It is translated as CATSDPRTGSDTQYF.

In this sample, this clone turned up once. The rearrangement links TRBV18 to TRBJ2-2; 8 bases line up with TRBD2. Germline loops: CDR1 KGHSH, CDR2 LQKENI. Trimming removed 0 bases from V and 6 bases from J; junction bases left unmatched: 6. The CDR3 totals 16 residues. In DNA, the CDR3 is TGTGCCAGCTCACCACCGGTAGCGGGACGTTCCGGGGAGCTGTTTTTT. As protein: CASSPPVAGRSGELFF.

The rearrangement links TRBV29-1 to TRBJ1-1; D is unclear. The CDR3 is 13 residues long. CDR1 and CDR2 (germline): SQVTM, ANQGSEA. V lost 7 bases, J lost 1 base, and 13 bases lay in between. The CDR3 protein is CSASRGGNTEAFF. Written as DNA, the CDR3 is TGCAGCGCCTCACGGGGAGGGAACACTGAAGCTTTCTTT.

The chain joins TRBV3-1 (or the pseudogene TRBV3-2) to TRBJ2-5, with D tentatively TRBD2 (5 bases). The germline V and J ends were trimmed by 0 bases and 2 bases, with 10 bases remaining between them. CDR3 length: 15 residues. Germline assignment: CDR1 LGHDT and CDR2 YNNKEL (reference sequence). The CDR3 sequence: CASSQDPGRQETQYF. The CDR3, as DNA: TGTGCCAGCAGCCAAGATCCGGGAAGGCAAGAGACCCAGTACTTC.

This chain uses TRBV10-1 with TRBJ2-2; possible D gene TRBD2, 6 bases. The CDR3 spans 12 residues. Germline CDR1 and CDR2: WNHNN and SYGVQD (reference sequence). CDR3 in amino acids: CVLGGNTGELFF. CDR3 sequence (DNA): TGCGTCCTGGGGGGGAACACCGGGGAGCTGTTTTTT.

The chain couples TRBV7-3 to TRBJ2-2; TRBD2 is a possible D gene (5 bases). V dropped 0 bases and J dropped 1 base, with 6 bases sitting between them. Germline V gene data show CDR1 as SGHTA and CDR2 as FQGTGA. The CDR3 extends over 15 amino acids. DNA for the CDR3: TGTGCCAGCAGCTTAACCGGGAAGAACACCGGGGAGCTGTTTTTT. It specifies CASSLTGKNTGELFF.

The J gene is TRBJ2-1, the V gene TRBV5-1; 7 nucleotides match TRBD1. CDR1 SGHRS and CDR2 YFSETQ come from the germline V gene. This CDR3 comprises 15 residues. The trim removed 4 bases at V and 1 base at J, leaving 5 bases unmatched. The CDR3 DNA reads TGCGCCAGCAGCAGAAGACAGGGATCCTACAATGAGCAGTTCTTC. Translated: CASSRRQGSYNEQFF.